The clone carrying this T cell receptor beta chain was found once. What it binds is unknown. Each donor was healthy, and each was a bone marrow donor. This record comes from a study of cytomegalovirus exposure and HLA in healthy donors. Study-level background: For the approximately 400 genotyped donors, 75% to 90% fell within the Caucasian-associated ancestry cluster. The study's findings and limits: According to an earlier analysis, most TCR beta V segments yielded productive rearrangements about 87% or about 30% of the time.

The PCR had 60 Vbeta and 13 Jbeta primers. Repertoires were generated with immunoSEQ multiplex PCR, while TCRdb's copy carries only in-frame clones and drops some. This sample has 150,000 to 200,000 clones, with 80% to 85% found just once. The CDR3 runs to 18 residues. V lost 5 bases, J lost 7 bases, and 17 bases stayed unmatched. The V gene's germline CDR1 is ENHRY and CDR2 SYGVKD. The source is a boy younger than 10 in good health and CMV-seronegative. This chain links TRBV10-3 with TRBJ2-2; 9 bases are shared with TRBD1. The sample consisted of PBMCs. CDR3 residues: CAISLWNRDRVTDGELFF. The CDR3 coding sequence is TGTGCCATCAGTCTCTGGAACCGGGACAGGGTTACTGACGGGGAGCTGTTTTTT.